Shown below are 30 T cell receptor beta chains from a single sample sequenced in a study of shared clonotypes between healthy human individuals. Profiled with immunoSEQ multiplex PCR; TCRdb holds only in-frame clones, not every one. Of over a million clones in the sample, 95% to 99% were seen once. The specimen sequenced was naive CD4+ T cells sorted from blood. Subset specified: CD45RA+ positively selected. Every receptor here comes from a man aged 25-40 years in good health.

The chain carries TRBV5-4 and TRBJ2-5; D gene ambiguous. V was pared by 0 bases and J by 2 bases, with 8 bases between. This CDR3 contains 14 residues. Germline V gene data show CDR1 as SGHNT and CDR2 as YYREEE (reference sequence). In DNA form, the CDR3 reads TGTGCCAGCAGCTTGGAGCCGCTTCAAGAGACCCAGTACTTC. The encoded protein is CASSLEPLQETQYF.

With respect to this clone: Other nucleotide sequences from this sample produce the same CDR3. V is TRBV6-5 and J is TRBJ2-1; D is unresolved. This CDR3 spans 13 amino acids. Trimming took off 6 bases at V and 0 bases at J, with 6 bases between the two ends. The germline CDR1 and CDR2 sequences are MNHEY and SVGAGI. The CDR3 spells CASRRSSYNEQFF. The CDR3 DNA reads TGTGCCAGCAGACGAAGCTCCTACAATGAGCAGTTCTTC.

The chain employs TRBV7-9 and TRBJ2-5, with D possibly matching TRBD2 (6 bases). The germline V gene encodes CDR1 SEHNR and CDR2 FQNEAQ (reference sequence). The CDR3 spans 18 residues. Trimming removed 4 bases from V and 0 bases from J, with 21 bases in between. Here the CDR3 DNA reads TGTGCCAGCAGCTCTAAGGCCCGTCAGGAGGGGCACCAAGAGACCCAGTACTTC. Translation gives CASSSKARQEGHQETQYF.

This clone was counted once. The chain has TRBV25-1 and TRBJ1-3; D unresolved. The CDR3 is made up of 14 amino acids. Trimming shortened V by 3 bases and J by 1 base, and 7 bases separated the two germline ends. CDR1 is MGHDK and CDR2 is SYGVNS in the germline V gene. The chain's CDR3 is CASSELQSGNTIYF. The CDR3 coding sequence is TGTGCCAGCAGTGAGTTACAGTCTGGAAACACCATATATTTT.

The chain links TRBV6-5 to TRBJ2-2, with TRBD1 matching over 8 bases. The V segment lost 6 bases and the J segment 4 bases; nucleotides outside the gene matches: 7. The CDR3 extends over 15 amino acids. The germline V gene encodes CDR1 MNHEY and CDR2 SVGAGI. CDR3 protein: CASSHGQGGTGELFF. CDR3 sequence (DNA): TGTGCCAGCAGCCATGGACAGGGCGGCACCGGGGAGCTGTTTTTT.

The rearrangement uses TRBV5-4 and TRBJ2-1, with 7 bases identical to TRBD2. With 5 bases clipped from V and 8 bases from J, the junction kept 10 bases outside the gene matches. The germline V gene encodes CDR1 SGHNT and CDR2 YYREEE (reference sequence). The CDR3 covers 14 residues. The DNA of the CDR3 is TGTGCCAGCAGGCGGGAGACGTCCGGGGATGAGCAGTTCTTC. Encoded protein: CASRRETSGDEQFF.

The V and J genes are TRBV9 and TRBJ2-7; D not resolved. Trimming removed 0 bases at V and 2 bases at J, with 9 bases between. Looked up from germline, CDR1 is SGDLS and CDR2 is YYNGEE. The CDR3 consists of 14 residues. The CDR3 sequence is CASSVGVEAYEQYF. CDR3 sequence (DNA): TGTGCCAGCAGCGTAGGGGTAGAAGCCTACGAGCAGTACTTC.

J is TRBJ2-7 and V is TRBV4-2, with D possibly TRBD1 on 5 matching bases. The CDR3 extends over 13 amino acids. V dropped 3 bases and J dropped 3 bases, with 9 bases sitting between them. The germline V gene has CDR1 LGHNA and CDR2 YNFKEQ. The CDR3: CASSQGLIYEQYF. The CDR3 bases are TGTGCCAGCAGCCAGGGGCTGATCTACGAGCAGTACTTC.

The rearrangement links TRBV4-2 to TRBJ2-3; weak D call: TRBD2 (6 bases). The V end was cut by 7 bases, the J end by 1 base, with 18 bases between. CDR1 and CDR2 (germline): LGHNA, YNFKEQ. This CDR3 spans 16 amino acids. The CDR3 nucleotides are TGTGCCAGCAACTCGGGAGCCGGAGGGGGCACAGATACGCAGTATTTT. Translated: CASNSGAGGGTDTQYF.

The chain uses TRBV29-1 and TRBJ2-3; 8 bases line up with TRBD2. Germline loops: CDR1 SQVTM, CDR2 ANQGSEA. The CDR3 loop spans 16 amino acids. Losses at the gene ends were 0 bases for V and 7 bases for J; bases not matched to a gene: 12. For the CDR3, the DNA is TGCAGCGTTGAAGAAGGTAGGACTAGCAGGAGCCATACGCAGTATTTT. This encodes CSVEEGRTSRSHTQYF.

The chain links TRBV27 to TRBJ2-7, with unresolved D. V was pared by 4 bases and J by 2 bases, with 18 bases between. The CDR3 is 16 amino acids. In germline, CDR1 is MNHEY, CDR2 SMNVEV (reference sequence). CDR3 in amino acids: CASSSRLLTHAYEQYF. The CDR3 nucleotides read TGTGCCAGCAGTTCCCGGTTGCTCACCCACGCCTACGAGCAGTACTTC.

This chain connects TRBV5-1 to TRBJ2-7; TRBD1 is a possible D gene (5 bases). There are 16 residues in the CDR3. Germline V gives CDR1 SGHRS, CDR2 YFSETQ. Trimming left V 4 bases short and J 0 bases short, with 17 bases between. The CDR3 region is CASSKGIQGFSYEQYF. The CDR3 DNA follows: TGCGCCAGCAGCAAAGGCATCCAGGGCTTCTCCTACGAGCAGTACTTC.

V is TRBV30 and J is TRBJ2-2; tentative D call: TRBD1 (6 bases). Germline lookup yields CDR1 GTSNPN and CDR2 SVGIG (reference sequence). V gave up 2 bases and J gave up 5 bases, with 6 bases separating them. The CDR3 covers 12 residues. CDR3 sequence reads: CAWSTGTGELFF. The DNA for the CDR3 is TGTGCCTGGAGTACAGGGACCGGGGAGCTGTTTTTT.

The CDR3 nucleotides read TGTGCCAGCAATCCAGGGGGGGATAGCAATCAGCCCCAGCATTTT. As protein: CASNPGGDSNQPQHF. V is TRBV28 and J is TRBJ1-5; TRBD1 agrees at 7 bases. Germline CDR1 reads MDHEN; CDR2 reads SYDVKM. V trimming: 7 bases; J trimming: 0 bases; junction bases outside the gene matches: 6. There are 15 residues in the CDR3.

This clone was seen a single time. The chain employs TRBV4-3 and TRBJ2-3; the D gene could be TRBD1 or TRBD2 (5 bases each). With 4 bases removed from V and 7 bases from J, the gap between germline ends came to 12 bases. The CDR3 covers 13 residues. Germline V CDR1 and CDR2: LGHNA, YSLEER. For the CDR3, the DNA is TGCGCCAGCAGCCCCCTAACGGGGCATACGCAGTATTTT. Protein: CASSPLTGHTQYF.

The rearrangement joins TRBV18 to TRBJ1-4; 8 bases are shared with TRBD1. The CDR3 runs to 14 residues. The J segment lost 8 bases and the V segment lost 3 bases, leaving 5 bases of the junction unmatched. Germline CDR1 reads KGHSH; CDR2 reads LQKENI. The CDR3 coding sequence is TGTGCCAGCTCACCTAACAGGGGGGACGAAAAACTGTTTTTT. It encodes CASSPNRGDEKLFF. The whole variable domain, remainder taken from reference TRBV18 and TRBJ1-4, is NAGVMQNPRHLVRRRGQEARLRCSPMKGHSHVYWYRQLPEEGLKFMVYLQKENIIDESGMPKERFSAEFPKEGPSILRIQQVVRGDSAAYFCASSPNRGDEKLFFGSGTQLSVL.

This rearrangement joins TRBV10-3 to TRBJ1-5; 8 bases fit TRBD1. Germline CDR1 reads ENHRY; CDR2 reads SYGVKD. The junction had 2 bases not matched to a gene; V was cut back by 0 bases and J by 4 bases. The CDR3 loop spans 15 amino acids. CDR3: CAISESRDRNQPQHF. The DNA for the CDR3 is TGTGCCATCAGTGAGTCCCGGGACAGGAATCAGCCCCAGCATTTT.

This chain uses TRBV9 with TRBJ2-1; D might be TRBD2 (5 bases). Germline CDR1 reads SGDLS; CDR2 reads YYNGEE. V was shortened by 4 bases and J by 16 bases, with 18 bases between the two germline ends. CDR3 length equals 12 residues. This CDR3 reads CASSQAVHPSFF. The DNA of the CDR3 is TGTGCCAGCAGCCAAGCGGTCCATCCCTCCTTCTTC.

About this clone itself: Other DNA variants within this sample encode the same CDR3. The gene calls are TRBV20-1 and TRBJ1-2, with TRBD1 matching over 8 bases. V trimming: 5 bases; J trimming: 8 bases; junction bases outside the gene matches: 4. CDR1 and CDR2 (germline): DFQATT, SNEGSKA (reference sequence). This CDR3 has 11 amino acids. CDR3 protein: CSAARGQGYTF. CDR3 in DNA: TGCAGTGCTGCCAGGGGGCAGGGCTACACCTTC.

CDR3 in amino acids: CASSVNPGPGYEQYF. CDR3 DNA sequence: TGTGCCAGCAGCGTAAATCCAGGGCCTGGCTACGAGCAGTACTTC. The V and J genes are TRBV9 and TRBJ2-7, with D tentatively TRBD1 (5 bases). The germline V and J ends were trimmed by 1 base and 3 bases, with 14 bases remaining between them. Germline V gene sequence: CDR1 SGDLS, CDR2 YYNGEE. The CDR3 contains 15 residues.

The chain combines TRBV9 with TRBJ2-1; no firm D call. V was clipped by 0 bases and J by 8 bases, with 12 bases between them. Germline CDR1 and CDR2: SGDLS and YYNGEE. The CDR3 covers 14 residues. The CDR3 loop reads CASSVGIFGDEQFF. The CDR3 DNA sequence: TGTGCCAGCAGCGTAGGGATCTTTGGGGATGAGCAGTTCTTC.

The chain employs TRBV6-5 and TRBJ1-5, with 10 bases lining up with TRBD1. Germline CDR1 is MNHEY and CDR2 is SVGAGI. This CDR3 has 13 amino acids. The V gene end was trimmed by 6 bases and the J gene end by 7 bases; junction bases not matched to a gene: 3. The CDR3, as DNA: TGTGCCAGCAGCGACAGGGGGCAGCAGCCCCAGCATTTT. It translates to CASSDRGQQPQHF.

The chain links TRBV4-3 to TRBJ2-7, with 8 positions matching TRBD1. Germline trimming cut 0 bases from V and 4 bases from J; bases unmatched to any gene: 8. This CDR3 is built from 16 residues. The germline gives CDR1 LGHNA, CDR2 YSLEER. CDR3 amino acids: CASSQDGQGGSYEQYF. DNA of the CDR3: TGCGCCAGCAGCCAAGATGGACAGGGAGGTTCGTACGAGCAGTACTTC.

This chain joins TRBV7-2 and TRBJ1-5; maybe TRBD1 (5 bases). This CDR3 is 17 amino acids long. V was pared by 5 bases and J by 0 bases, with 17 bases between. Germline V CDR1 and CDR2: SGHTA, FQGNSA. DNA of the CDR3: TGTGCCAGCAGCACAGGTTGGGGGGGGATTAGCAATCAGCCCCAGCATTTT. Translating it yields CASSTGWGGISNQPQHF.

The chain joins TRBV12-5 to TRBJ1-2; TRBD1 might be the D (5 bases). The V and J ends lost 6 bases and 2 bases respectively, with 13 bases between them. The germline CDR1 and CDR2 sequences are LGHNT and FRNRAP. This CDR3 spans 14 amino acids. The chain's CDR3 is CASGFDSTNYGYTF. The CDR3, as DNA: TGTGCTAGTGGCTTTGACAGTACAAACTATGGCTACACCTTC.

The chain carries TRBV6-1 and TRBJ2-1; D ambiguous. The CDR3 runs to 16 residues. Germline V CDR1 and CDR2: MNHNS, SASEGT. Trimming stripped 1 base from V and 8 bases from J, with 18 bases between. The CDR3 reads CASSEGPGPQGHEQFF. CDR3 DNA sequence: TGTGCCAGCAGTGAAGGCCCGGGCCCCCAAGGGCATGAGCAGTTCTTC.

This chain connects TRBV21-1 to TRBJ2-6; TRBD2 is the table's D call, not checked against the DNA. TRBV21-1 is designated a pseudogene. This CDR3 is 15 amino acids long. DNA of the CDR3: TGTGCCAGCAGGCTGCTACGATCTGGGGCCAACGTCCTGACTTTC. It yields the protein CASRLLRSGANVLTF.

This chain uses TRBV6-1 with TRBJ2-3; 9 nucleotides match TRBD2. Trimming removed 2 bases from V and 6 bases from J; junction bases left unmatched: 3. CDR3 length equals 14 residues. Germline CDR1 is MNHNS and CDR2 is SASEGT. This CDR3 is CASSEIAGGDTQYF. CDR3 nucleotide sequence: TGTGCCAGCAGTGAAATTGCGGGGGGGGATACGCAGTATTTT.

V gene TRBV28 combines with J gene TRBJ1-5; TRBD1 is a possible D gene (6 bases). The CDR3 covers 16 residues. V was trimmed by 6 bases and J by 3 bases, leaving 18 bases between them. Germline CDR1 and CDR2: MDHEN and SYDVKM. CDR3 sequence (DNA): TGTGCCAGCAGAGGGAGGGGGAGGGGGTACAATCAGCCCCAGCATTTT. Amino acid sequence: CASRGRGRGYNQPQHF.

V usage is TRBV2 and J usage is TRBJ2-7, with 9 bases fitting TRBD2. Germline V gene lookup returns CDR1 SNHLY and CDR2 FYNNEI. V was pared by 7 bases and J by 4 bases, with 8 bases of the junction left unmatched. CDR3 length: 14 amino acids. CDR3: CASIRVLAGYEQYF. The CDR3 coding sequence is TGTGCCAGCATTCGAGTCCTAGCGGGGTACGAGCAGTACTTC.